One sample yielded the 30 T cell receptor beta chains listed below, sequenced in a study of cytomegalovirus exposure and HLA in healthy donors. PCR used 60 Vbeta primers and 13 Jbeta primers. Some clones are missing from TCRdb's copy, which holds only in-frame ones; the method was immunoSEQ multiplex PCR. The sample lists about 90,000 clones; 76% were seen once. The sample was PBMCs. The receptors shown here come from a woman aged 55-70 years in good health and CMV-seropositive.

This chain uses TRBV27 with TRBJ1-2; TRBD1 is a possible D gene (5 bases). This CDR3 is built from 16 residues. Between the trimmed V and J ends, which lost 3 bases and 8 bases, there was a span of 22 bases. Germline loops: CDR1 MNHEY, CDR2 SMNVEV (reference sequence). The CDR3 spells CASSLGGSGGRRGYTF. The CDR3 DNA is TGTGCCAGCAGTTTGGGTGGATCTGGGGGGAGGAGGGGCTACACCTTC.

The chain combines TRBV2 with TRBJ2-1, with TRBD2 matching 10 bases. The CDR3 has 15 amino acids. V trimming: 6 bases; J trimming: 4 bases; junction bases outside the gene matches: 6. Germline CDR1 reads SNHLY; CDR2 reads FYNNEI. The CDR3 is CASRTGTSAYNEQFF. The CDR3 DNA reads TGTGCCAGCAGGACCGGGACTAGCGCATACAATGAGCAGTTCTTC.

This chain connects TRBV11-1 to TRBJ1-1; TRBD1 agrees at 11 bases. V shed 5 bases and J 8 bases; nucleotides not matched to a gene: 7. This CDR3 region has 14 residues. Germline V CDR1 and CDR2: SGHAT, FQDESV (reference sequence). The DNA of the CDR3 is TGTGCCAGCAGCCTATGGACAGGGGGCTCCGAAGCTTTCTTT. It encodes CASSLWTGGSEAFF.

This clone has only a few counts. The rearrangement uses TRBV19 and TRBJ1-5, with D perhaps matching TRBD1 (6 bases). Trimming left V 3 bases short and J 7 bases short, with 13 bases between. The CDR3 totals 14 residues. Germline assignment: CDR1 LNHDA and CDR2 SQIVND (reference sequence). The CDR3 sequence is CASSITQGRQPQHF. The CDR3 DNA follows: TGTGCCAGTAGTATTACACAGGGCAGGCAGCCCCAGCATTTT.

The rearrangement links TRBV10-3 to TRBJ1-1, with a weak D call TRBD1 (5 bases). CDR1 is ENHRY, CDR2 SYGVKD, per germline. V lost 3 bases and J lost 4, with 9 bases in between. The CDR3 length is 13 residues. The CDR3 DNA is TGTGCCATCAGTGAAGACAGAAGCACTGAAGCTTTCTTT. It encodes CAISEDRSTEAFF.

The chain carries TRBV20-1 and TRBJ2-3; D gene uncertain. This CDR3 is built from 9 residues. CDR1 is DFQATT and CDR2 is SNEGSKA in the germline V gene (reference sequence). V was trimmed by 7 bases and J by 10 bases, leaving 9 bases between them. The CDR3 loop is CSVGSSQYF. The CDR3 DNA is TGCAGTGTGGGCTCCTCGCAGTATTTT.

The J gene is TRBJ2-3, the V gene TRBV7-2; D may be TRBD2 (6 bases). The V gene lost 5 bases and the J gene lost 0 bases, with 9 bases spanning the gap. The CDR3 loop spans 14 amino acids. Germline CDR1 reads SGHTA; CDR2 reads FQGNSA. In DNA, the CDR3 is TGTGCCAGCAGCCGGGAGTGGAGCACAGATACGCAGTATTTT. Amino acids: CASSREWSTDTQYF.

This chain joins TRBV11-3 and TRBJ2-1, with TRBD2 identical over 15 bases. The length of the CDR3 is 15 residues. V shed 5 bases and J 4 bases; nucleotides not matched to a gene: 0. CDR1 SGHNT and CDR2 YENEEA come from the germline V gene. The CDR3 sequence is CASSGTSGRYNEQFF. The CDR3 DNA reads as TGTGCCAGCAGCGGGACTAGCGGGAGGTACAATGAGCAGTTCTTC.

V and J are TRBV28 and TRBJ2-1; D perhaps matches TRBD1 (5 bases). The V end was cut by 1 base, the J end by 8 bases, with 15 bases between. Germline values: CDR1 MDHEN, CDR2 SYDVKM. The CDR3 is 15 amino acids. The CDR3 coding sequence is TGTGCCAGCAGTTTATCCGGGCAGGGTGCGGATGAGCAGTTCTTC. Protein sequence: CASSLSGQGADEQFF. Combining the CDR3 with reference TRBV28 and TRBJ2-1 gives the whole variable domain DVKVTQSSRYLVKRTGEKVFLECVQDMDHENMFWYRQDPGLGLRLIYFSYDVKMKEKGDIPEGYSVSREKKERFSLILESASTNQTSMYLCASSLSGQGADEQFFGPGTRLTVL.

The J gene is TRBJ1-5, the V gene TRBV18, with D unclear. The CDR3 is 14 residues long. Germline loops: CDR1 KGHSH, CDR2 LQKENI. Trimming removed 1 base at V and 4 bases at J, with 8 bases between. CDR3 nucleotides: TGTGCCAGCTCACCACGGGCAGAAAATCAGCCCCAGCATTTT. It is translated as CASSPRAENQPQHF.

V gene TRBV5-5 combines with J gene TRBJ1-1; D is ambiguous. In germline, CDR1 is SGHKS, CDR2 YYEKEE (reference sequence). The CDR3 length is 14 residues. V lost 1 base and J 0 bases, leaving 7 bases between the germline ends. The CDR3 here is CASSLRHMNTEAFF. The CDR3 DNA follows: TGTGCCAGCAGCTTGAGACACATGAACACTGAAGCTTTCTTT.

The CDR3 coding sequence is TGTGCCAGCAGCCCCCGGACAGGGTTCTCAGAAAAACTGTTTTTT. Encoded protein: CASSPRTGFSEKLFF. V gene TRBV9 combines with J gene TRBJ1-4; 8 bases align to TRBD1. J lost 8 bases, V lost 4 bases, and 10 bases had no gene match. CDR3 length equals 15 residues. CDR1 is SGDLS and CDR2 is YYNGEE in the germline V gene.

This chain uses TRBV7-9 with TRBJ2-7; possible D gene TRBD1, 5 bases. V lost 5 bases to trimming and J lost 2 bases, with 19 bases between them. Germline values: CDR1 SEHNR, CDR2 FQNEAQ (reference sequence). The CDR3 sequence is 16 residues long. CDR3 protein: CASSISFARQTYEQYF. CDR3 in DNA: TGTGCCAGCAGCATAAGTTTTGCTCGACAGACCTACGAGCAGTACTTC.

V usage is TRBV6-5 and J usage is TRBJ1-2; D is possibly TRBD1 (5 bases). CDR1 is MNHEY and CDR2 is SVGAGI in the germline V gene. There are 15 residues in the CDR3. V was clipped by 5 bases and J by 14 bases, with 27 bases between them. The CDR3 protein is CASSRSGLSSRGRTF. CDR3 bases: TGTGCCAGCAGTCGATCGGGACTATCTTCCCGGGGGAGGACCTTC.

DNA for the CDR3: TGTGCCAGCAGTTTGACTAGCTCCTACGAGCAGTACTTC. This codes for CASSLTSSYEQYF. The chain recombines TRBV27 with TRBJ2-7; possibly TRBD2 for D (6 bases). Per germline, CDR1 MNHEY and CDR2 SMNVEV (reference sequence). Deletions cut 3 bases from V and 0 bases from J, with 6 bases between. There are 13 residues in the CDR3.

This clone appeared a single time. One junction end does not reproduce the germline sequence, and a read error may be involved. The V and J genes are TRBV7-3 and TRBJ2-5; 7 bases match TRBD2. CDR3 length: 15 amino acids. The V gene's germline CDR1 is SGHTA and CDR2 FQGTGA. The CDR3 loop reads CASSISGTNQETQYF. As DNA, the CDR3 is TGTGCCAGCAGCATCTCCGGGACTAACCAGGAGACCCAGTACTTC. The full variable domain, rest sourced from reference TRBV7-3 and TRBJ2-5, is GAGVSQTPSNKVTEKGKYVELRCDPISGHTALYWYRQSLGQGPEFLIYFQGTGAADDSGLPNDRFFAVRPEGSVSTLKIQRTERGDSAVYLCASSISGTNQETQYFGPGTRLLVL.

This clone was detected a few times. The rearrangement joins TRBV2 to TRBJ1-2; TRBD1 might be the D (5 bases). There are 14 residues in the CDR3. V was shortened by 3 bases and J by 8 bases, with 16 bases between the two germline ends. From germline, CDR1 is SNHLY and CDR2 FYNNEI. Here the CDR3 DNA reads TGTGCCAGCAGTGAGGGGGGAGGCCTAGGAGGCTACACCTTC. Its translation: CASSEGGGLGGYTF.

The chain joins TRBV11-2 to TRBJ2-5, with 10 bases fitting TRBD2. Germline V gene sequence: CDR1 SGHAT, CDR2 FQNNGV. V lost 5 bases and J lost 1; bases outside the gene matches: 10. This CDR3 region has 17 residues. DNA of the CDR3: TGTGCCAGCAGCCGCTCCCCTAGCGGGAGCTTCCAAGAGACCCAGTACTTC. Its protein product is CASSRSPSGSFQETQYF. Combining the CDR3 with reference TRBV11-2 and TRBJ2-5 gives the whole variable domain EAGVAQSPRYKIIEKRQSVAFWCNPISGHATLYWYQQILGQGPKLLIQFQNNGVVDDSQLPKDRFSAERLKGVDSTLKIQPAKLEDSAVYLCASSRSPSGSFQETQYFGPGTRLLVL.

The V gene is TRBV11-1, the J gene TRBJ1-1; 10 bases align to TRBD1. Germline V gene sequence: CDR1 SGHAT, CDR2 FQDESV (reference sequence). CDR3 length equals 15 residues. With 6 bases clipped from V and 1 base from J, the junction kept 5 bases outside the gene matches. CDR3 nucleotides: TGTGCCAGCAGTTACCGGGACAGGGGGAACACTGAAGCTTTCTTT. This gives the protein CASSYRDRGNTEAFF.

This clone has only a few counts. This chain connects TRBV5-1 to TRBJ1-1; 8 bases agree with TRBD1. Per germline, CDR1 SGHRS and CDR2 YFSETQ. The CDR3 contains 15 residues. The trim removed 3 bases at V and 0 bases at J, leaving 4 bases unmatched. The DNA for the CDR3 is TGCGCCAGCAGCTCGGACAGGGCCGTGAACACTGAAGCTTTCTTT. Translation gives CASSSDRAVNTEAFF.

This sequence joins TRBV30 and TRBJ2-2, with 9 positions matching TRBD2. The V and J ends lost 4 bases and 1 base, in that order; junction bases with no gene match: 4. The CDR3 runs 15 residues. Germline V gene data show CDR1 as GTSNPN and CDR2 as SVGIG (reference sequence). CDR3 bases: TGTGCCTGGAAGGGACTAGCACTGAACACCGGGGAGCTGTTTTTT. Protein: CAWKGLALNTGELFF.

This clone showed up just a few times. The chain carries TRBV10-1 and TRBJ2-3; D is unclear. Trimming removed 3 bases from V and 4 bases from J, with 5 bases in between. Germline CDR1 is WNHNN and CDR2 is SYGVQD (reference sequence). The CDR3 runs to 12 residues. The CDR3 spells CASSDPADTQYF. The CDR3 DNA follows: TGCGCCAGCAGTGACCCGGCAGATACGCAGTATTTT.

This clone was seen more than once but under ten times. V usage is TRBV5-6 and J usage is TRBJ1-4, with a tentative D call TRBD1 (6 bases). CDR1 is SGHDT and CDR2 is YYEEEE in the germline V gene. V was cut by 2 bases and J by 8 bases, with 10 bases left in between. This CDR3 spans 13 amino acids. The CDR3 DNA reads TGTGCCAGCAGCTTAACAGGGCAGGAAAAACTGTTTTTT. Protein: CASSLTGQEKLFF. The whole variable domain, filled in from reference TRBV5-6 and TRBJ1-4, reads DAGVTQSPTHLIKTRGQQVTLRCSPKSGHDTVSWYQQALGQGPQFIFQYYEEEERQRGNFPDRFSGHQFPNYSSELNVNALLLGDSALYLCASSLTGQEKLFFGSGTQLSVL.

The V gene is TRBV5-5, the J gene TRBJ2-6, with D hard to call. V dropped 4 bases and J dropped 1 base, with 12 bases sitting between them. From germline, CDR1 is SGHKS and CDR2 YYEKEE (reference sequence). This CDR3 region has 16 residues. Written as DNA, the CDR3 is TGTGCCAGCAGCCACCTGGTGGCTTCTGGGGCCAACGTCCTGACTTTC. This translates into CASSHLVASGANVLTF.

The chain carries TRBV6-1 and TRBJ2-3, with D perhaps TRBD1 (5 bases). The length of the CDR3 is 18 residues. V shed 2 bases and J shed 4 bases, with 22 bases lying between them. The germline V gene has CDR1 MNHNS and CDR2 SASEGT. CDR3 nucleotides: TGTGCCAGCAGTGAAAGGGGCCCCCAACCGCTCTTTCCAGATACGCAGTATTTT. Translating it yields CASSERGPQPLFPDTQYF.

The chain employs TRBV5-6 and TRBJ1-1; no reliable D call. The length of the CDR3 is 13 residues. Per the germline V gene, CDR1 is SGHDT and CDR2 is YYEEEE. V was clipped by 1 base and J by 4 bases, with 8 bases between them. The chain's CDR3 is CASSLNIATEAFF. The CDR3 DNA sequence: TGTGCCAGCAGCTTGAATATAGCCACTGAAGCTTTCTTT.

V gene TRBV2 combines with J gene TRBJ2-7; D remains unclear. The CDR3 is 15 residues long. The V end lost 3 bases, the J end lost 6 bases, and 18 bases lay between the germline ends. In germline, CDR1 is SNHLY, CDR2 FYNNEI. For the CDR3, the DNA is TGTGCCAGCAGTGACTCGGGTACCAGATCCGCCGAGCAGTACTTC. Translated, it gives CASSDSGTRSAEQYF.

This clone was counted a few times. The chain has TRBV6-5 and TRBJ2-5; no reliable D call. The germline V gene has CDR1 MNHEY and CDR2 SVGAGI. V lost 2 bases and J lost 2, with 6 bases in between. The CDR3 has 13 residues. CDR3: CASSYPKQETQYF. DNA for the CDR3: TGTGCCAGCAGTTACCCCAAACAAGAGACCCAGTACTTC.

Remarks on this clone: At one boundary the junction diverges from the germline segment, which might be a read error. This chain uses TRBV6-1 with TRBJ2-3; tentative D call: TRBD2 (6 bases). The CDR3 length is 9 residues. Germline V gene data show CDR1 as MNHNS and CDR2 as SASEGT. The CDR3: CASSGDSDF. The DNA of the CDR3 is TGTGCCAGCAGCGGGGACTCGGATTTT.

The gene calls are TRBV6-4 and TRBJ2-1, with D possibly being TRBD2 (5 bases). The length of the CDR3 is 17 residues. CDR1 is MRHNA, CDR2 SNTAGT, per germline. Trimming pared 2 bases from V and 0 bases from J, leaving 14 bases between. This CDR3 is CASSDQPGISSYNEQFF. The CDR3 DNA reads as TGTGCCAGCAGTGACCAACCCGGGATTTCCTCCTACAATGAGCAGTTCTTC.